The 19 T cell receptor beta chains presented below share a single source sample, sequenced in a study of CD8 T cells in ankylosing spondylitis. From the 5' RACE reads, TCRdb called clonotypes with MiXCR, one entry per CDR3 protein. The sample carries roughly 91,000 distinct CDR3 sequences, roughly 8.7% recorded once. The sample consisted of blood, either unsorted or a sorted T cell fraction (not recorded which). These receptors came from a male donor with ankylosing spondylitis or in good health (not recorded which).

At least ten counts were recorded for this clonotype. The chain recombines TRBV20-1 with TRBJ2-1; no clear D gene. The germline gives CDR1 DFQATT, CDR2 SNEGSKA (reference sequence). The CDR3 runs 13 residues. Trimming removed 3 bases at V and 0 bases at J, with 6 bases between. CDR3 nucleotides: TGCAGTGCTAGGCGTAGCTCCTACAATGAGCAGTTCTTC. Its protein is CSARRSSYNEQFF.

There are many counts of this clonotype. The chain couples TRBV7-3 to TRBJ1-1; tentatively, D is TRBD1 (5 bases). The germline V gene encodes CDR1 SGHTA and CDR2 FQGTGA. Trimming took off 2 bases at V and 1 base at J, with 14 bases between the two ends. CDR3 size: 16 residues. CDR3 DNA sequence: TGTGCCAGCAGCTTAGATGGGGGGATCGAGAACACTGAAGCTTTCTTT. Amino acids: CASSLDGGIENTEAFF.

This clonotype was detected many times. This chain joins TRBV20-1 and TRBJ1-1; maybe TRBD1 (5 bases). Between the trimmed V and J ends, which lost 4 bases and 5 bases, there was a span of 14 bases. This CDR3 spans 13 amino acids. Germline CDR1 and CDR2: DFQATT and SNEGSKA (reference sequence). In DNA form, the CDR3 reads TGCAGTGCTATCAAACGGGGGAGAACTGAAGCTTTCTTT. Translated: CSAIKRGRTEAFF.

In this sample, this clonotype turned up many times. The chain joins TRBV11-2 to TRBJ2-1; 10 bases fit TRBD2. V was pared by 5 bases and J by 8 bases, with 6 bases of the junction left unmatched. Germline loops: CDR1 SGHAT, CDR2 FQNNGV. The CDR3 contains 14 residues. The CDR3, as DNA: TGTGCCAGCAGCCAAACTAGCGGGAACGATGAGCAGTTCTTC. Amino acid sequence: CASSQTSGNDEQFF.

This clonotype was counted many times. The chain links TRBV24-1 to TRBJ1-5; D uncertain. Germline loops: CDR1 KGHDR, CDR2 SFDVKD. This CDR3 has 15 residues. V was clipped by 0 bases and J by 11 bases, with 16 bases between them. The CDR3 here is CATSDLPRRSASQHF. Written as DNA, the CDR3 is TGTGCCACCAGTGATTTGCCGCGGCGTTCCGCGTCCCAGCATTTT.

V gene TRBV4-2 combines with J gene TRBJ1-5; 8 nucleotides align to TRBD1. The CDR3 spans 16 residues. Germline V gene data show CDR1 as LGHNA and CDR2 as YNFKEQ. Trimming removed 3 bases from V and 5 bases from J; junction bases left unmatched: 9. The CDR3 DNA reads as TGTGCCAGCAGCCAGGCGAACCGACAGGGGCATCAGCCCCAGCATTTT. Protein product: CASSQANRQGHQPQHF.

This clonotype was observed at least ten times. The J gene is TRBJ2-5, the V gene TRBV7-2; the D is unclear. The CDR3 extends over 13 amino acids. Per germline, CDR1 SGHTA and CDR2 FQGNSA. V lost 5 bases, J lost 1 base, and 8 bases lay in between. CDR3 region: CASSKGSQETQYF. The DNA of the CDR3 is TGTGCCAGCAGCAAGGGATCCCAAGAGACCCAGTACTTC.

This clonotype was seen repeatedly, ten times or more. This chain links TRBV12-3 or TRBV12-4 with TRBJ2-1; a possible D gene is TRBD2 (6 bases). V was clipped by 7 bases and J by 8 bases, with 15 bases between them. The CDR3 sequence is 13 residues long. The CDR3 loop reads CASNLPGTHEQFF. CDR3 DNA: TGTGCCAGCAACCTACCCGGGACTCATGAGCAGTTCTTC.

This clonotype appeared a few times. A much larger clone differs from this one at a single base, so this may be a read error. This chain links TRBV7-8 with TRBJ2-1; TRBD2 might be the D (6 bases). This CDR3 region has 17 residues. Per germline, CDR1 SGHVS and CDR2 FQNEAQ. CDR3 nucleotides: TGTGTCAGCAGCCAAGGCCGGAGGGCCGTGTCCTACAATGAGCAGTTCTTC. As protein: CVSSQGRRAVSYNEQFF. Based on the CDR3 plus reference TRBV7-8 and TRBJ2-1, the full variable domain is GAGVSQSPRYKVAKRGQDVALRCDPISGHVSLFWYQQALGQGPEFLTYFQNEAQLDKSGLPSDRFFAERPEGSVSTLKIQRTQQEDSAVYLCVSSQGRRAVSYNEQFFGPGTRLTVL.

Turning to this clonotype: At one of its ends the junction is not consistent with the germline gene, which may arise from a read error. V usage is TRBV7-8 and J usage is TRBJ2-2; D might be TRBD2 (5 bases). Per the germline V gene, CDR1 is SGHVS and CDR2 is FQNEAQ. This CDR3 is built from 11 residues. The CDR3 here is CASQVRSSPIF. CDR3 coding DNA: TGTGCCAGCCAGGTCCGCTCTAGCCCGATTTTT.

This clonotype came up many times. The chain has TRBV10-3 and TRBJ2-2; D unclear. Germline assignment: CDR1 ENHRY and CDR2 SYGVKD. V was shortened by 10 bases and J by 1 base, with 13 bases between the two germline ends. This CDR3 has 14 residues. The CDR3 nucleotides read TGTGCCAGAAGGGCGGAATTGAACACCGGGGAGCTGTTTTTT. It yields the protein CARRAELNTGELFF.

This clonotype was recorded many times. This rearrangement joins TRBV20-1 to TRBJ2-5, with D perhaps being TRBD1 or TRBD2 (5 bases each). V gave up 5 bases and J gave up 0 bases, with 16 bases separating them. The CDR3 contains 15 residues. CDR1 is DFQATT, CDR2 SNEGSKA, per germline (reference sequence). The CDR3 spells CSAGPGTPNQETQYF. The CDR3 DNA reads as TGCAGTGCTGGACCGGGGACGCCAAACCAAGAGACCCAGTACTTC.

The chain employs TRBV19 and TRBJ2-2; 7 bases agree with TRBD1. The CDR3 length is 15 residues. Germline values: CDR1 LNHDA, CDR2 SQIVND (reference sequence). The J segment lost 5 bases and the V segment lost 5 bases, leaving 8 bases of the junction unmatched. DNA for the CDR3: TGTGCCAGTAGTCGAGACAGGGATTGGACCGGGGAGCTGTTTTTT. This translates into CASSRDRDWTGELFF.

This clonotype was detected ten times or more. The V gene is TRBV4-2, the J gene TRBJ2-5; D remains unclear. Germline assignment: CDR1 LGHNA and CDR2 YNFKEQ. The CDR3 spans 12 residues. Trimming removed 0 bases from V and 13 bases from J, with 12 bases in between. CDR3 residues: CASSQDRLLPYF. CDR3 nucleotide sequence: TGTGCCAGCAGCCAAGACCGACTGTTACCGTACTTC.

This clonotype was counted ten times or more. The genes are TRBV6-2 or TRBV6-3 and TRBJ1-1; possible D gene TRBD1, 6 bases. The CDR3 is 15 residues long. CDR1 is MNHEY, CDR2 SVGEGT, per germline. Trimming cost V 6 bases and J 1 base, with 15 bases left between them. CDR3 protein: CASSPHRAGNTEAFF. CDR3 in DNA: TGTGCCAGCAGCCCCCACAGGGCGGGGAACACTGAAGCTTTCTTT.

The chain couples TRBV5-1 to TRBJ1-1; D is possibly TRBD1 (6 bases). V was pared by 0 bases and J by 8 bases, with 14 bases between. Per germline, CDR1 SGHRS and CDR2 YFSETQ. The CDR3 is 14 amino acids. The CDR3 nucleotides read TGCGCCAGCAGCTTGGAGCGGGGGCAGAGGGAAGCTTTCTTT. Translated, it gives CASSLERGQREAFF.

This clonotype was counted many times. The rearrangement uses TRBV12-3 or TRBV12-4 and TRBJ2-1; D remains unclear. V lost 1 base, J lost 4 bases, and 8 bases lay in between. The CDR3 runs 14 residues. In nucleotides, the CDR3 is TGTGCCAGCAGTTTAGTTTTAGCTTACAATGAGCAGTTCTTC. Protein sequence: CASSLVLAYNEQFF.

Regarding this clonotype: This may stem from a read error, because a much larger clone lies one nucleotide away. The rearrangement joins TRBV7-2 to TRBJ1-5; D is ambiguous. Germline assignment: CDR1 SGHTA and CDR2 FQGNSA. CDR3 length: 14 amino acids. Here the CDR3 reads CARSPPGGSQPQHF. The CDR3 coding sequence is TGTGCCCGCAGCCCCCCGGGTGGGAGTCAGCCCCAGCATTTT.

This clonotype was recorded many times. The chain recombines TRBV20-1 with TRBJ2-1, with D possibly TRBD1 on 5 matching bases. The CDR3 covers 13 residues. Germline V CDR1 and CDR2: DFQATT, SNEGSKA (reference sequence). Between the trimmed V and J ends, which lost 6 bases and 2 bases, there was a span of 11 bases. CDR3 bases: TGCAGTGCAACCAGGGCCCCCTACAATGAGCAGTTCTTC. It yields the protein CSATRAPYNEQFF.